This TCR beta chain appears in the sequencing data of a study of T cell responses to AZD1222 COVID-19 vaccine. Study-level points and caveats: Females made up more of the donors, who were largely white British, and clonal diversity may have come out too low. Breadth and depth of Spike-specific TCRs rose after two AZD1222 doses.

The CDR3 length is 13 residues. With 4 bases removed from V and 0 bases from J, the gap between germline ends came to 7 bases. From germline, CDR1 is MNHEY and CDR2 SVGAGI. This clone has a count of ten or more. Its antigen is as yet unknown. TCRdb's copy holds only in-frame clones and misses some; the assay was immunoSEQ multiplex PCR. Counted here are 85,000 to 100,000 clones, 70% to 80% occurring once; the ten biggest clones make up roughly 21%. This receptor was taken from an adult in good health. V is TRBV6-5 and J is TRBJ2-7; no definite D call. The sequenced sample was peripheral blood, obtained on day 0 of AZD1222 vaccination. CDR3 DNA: TGTGCCAGCAGTTTTGGGTCCTCCTACGAGCAGTACTTC. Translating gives CASSFGSSYEQYF.